The 28 T cell receptor beta chains listed next were all sequenced from one sample in a study of T cell repertoires in cytomegalovirus infection. TCRdb reprocessed the reads with MiXCR, giving one entry per CDR3 protein. The table lists around 490,000 distinct CDR3 sequences, 26% of them singletons. The sequencing sample was made of PBMCs. The receptors were gathered from a human donor in good health (CMV status not recorded). Some clones in this sample may be carry-over from other donors' samples.

This sequence joins TRBV24-1 and TRBJ2-4; 13 bases are a match to TRBD2. CDR1 and CDR2 (germline): KGHDR, SFDVKD. V was clipped by 3 bases and J by 1 base; unmatched bases: 8. This CDR3 spans 19 amino acids. This CDR3 reads CATSDHPRTSGSAKNIQYF. DNA of the CDR3: TGTGCCACCAGTGATCACCCTAGGACTAGCGGGAGCGCCAAAAACATTCAGTACTTC.

This clonotype has only a few counts. CDR3 sequence: CASSLSLAGWDEQFF. For the CDR3, the DNA is TGTGCCAGCAGCTTATCACTAGCGGGGTGGGATGAGCAGTTCTTC. The rearrangement uses TRBV7-2 and TRBJ2-1; TRBD2 agrees at 10 bases. V shed 2 bases and J 8 bases; nucleotides not matched to a gene: 6. Germline V lookup: CDR1 SGHTA, CDR2 FQGNSA. This CDR3 has 15 residues.

The chain carries TRBV28 and TRBJ1-3; D unresolved. The CDR3 length is 15 residues. Trimming removed 5 bases at V and 0 bases at J, with 11 bases between. The germline V gene has CDR1 MDHEN and CDR2 SYDVKM. The CDR3, as DNA: TGTGCCAGCAGTCCGGGTTGGAGCTCTGGAAACACCATATATTTT. It codes for CASSPGWSSGNTIYF.

This clonotype was counted ten times or more. The V gene is TRBV7-6, the J gene TRBJ2-3; 9 nucleotides align to TRBD2. CDR3 length equals 15 residues. Germline CDR1 and CDR2: SGHVS and FNYEAQ. V lost 3 bases, J lost 3 bases, and 4 bases stayed unmatched. The CDR3 DNA is TGTGCCAGCAGCTTTCTAGCGGGGTTAACAGATACGCAGTATTTT. Amino acid sequence: CASSFLAGLTDTQYF.

This clonotype was counted between two and nine times. V is TRBV12-5 and J is TRBJ2-2; 10 bases line up with TRBD1. The junction had 5 bases not matched to a gene; V was cut back by 5 bases and J by 5 bases. Germline CDR1 LGHNT, CDR2 FRNRAP. This CDR3 region has 15 residues. The CDR3 nucleotides read TGTGCTAGTGGTGCGGACAGGGGGAGTACCGGGGAGCTGTTTTTT. Protein sequence: CASGADRGSTGELFF.

The chain couples TRBV6-8 to TRBJ1-1; 9 bases agree with TRBD1. CDR1 and CDR2 from the germline V gene are MNHGY and SAAAGT. The V segment lost 6 bases and the J segment 3 bases; nucleotides outside the gene matches: 8. This CDR3 is 15 amino acids long. The CDR3 protein is CASRVNRGQDTEAFF. Written as DNA, the CDR3 is TGTGCCAGCAGAGTAAACAGGGGGCAGGACACTGAAGCTTTCTTT.

V and J are TRBV19 and TRBJ2-7; D not certain. The CDR3 runs 16 residues. Trimming took off 6 bases at V and 3 bases at J, with 21 bases between the two ends. Germline V gene sequence: CDR1 LNHDA, CDR2 SQIVND (reference sequence). CDR3 DNA sequence: TGTGCCAGTAGCCGGAGCTCCCTCTCGCCCAACTACGAGCAGTACTTC. Residues: CASSRSSLSPNYEQYF.

This clonotype was observed at least ten times. The rearrangement joins TRBV11-2 to TRBJ1-1, with TRBD1 matching 7 bases. Germline CDR1 is SGHAT and CDR2 is FQNNGV. Unmatched junction bases numbered 6, after V lost 10 bases and J lost 4 bases. This CDR3 contains 12 residues. The CDR3 DNA follows: TGTGCCATCAGGGGGGGGGGCACTGAAGCTTTCTTT. The encoded protein is CAIRGGGTEAFF.

This clonotype was observed many times. The genes are TRBV7-2 and TRBJ2-2, with D possibly matching TRBD2 (6 bases). Germline CDR1 SGHTA, CDR2 FQGNSA. The CDR3 has 15 residues. The V end lost 7 bases, the J end lost 6 bases, and 18 bases lay between the germline ends. CDR3 in DNA: TGTGCCAGCAAGGCCCCCGGGGGAGCCGCCGGGGAGCTGTTTTTT. As protein: CASKAPGGAAGELFF.

This rearrangement joins TRBV24-1 to TRBJ2-1, with 11 bases that match TRBD2. V was pared by 7 bases and J by 6 bases, with 4 bases of the junction left unmatched. The CDR3 has 14 residues. CDR1 and CDR2 (germline): KGHDR, SFDVKD. The CDR3 sequence is CATRPGLAANEQFF. CDR3 DNA: TGTGCCACCAGGCCGGGACTAGCGGCCAATGAGCAGTTCTTC.

Ten or more counts support this clonotype. The V gene is TRBV6-2 or TRBV6-3, the J gene TRBJ2-7, with D unclear. Per the germline V gene, CDR1 is MNHEY and CDR2 is SVGEGT. This CDR3 has 15 residues. Trimming cost V 4 bases and J 4 bases, with 17 bases left between them. CDR3 coding DNA: TGTGCCAGCAGTTTCGGCCCTGGGGATCGGTACGAGCAGTACGTC. Protein product: CASSFGPGDRYEQYV.

This clonotype was picked up one time. CDR3 in DNA: TGTGCCAGCAGTGAAACACTCAGCACAGATACGCAGTATTTT. Translated: CASSETLSTDTQYF. The J gene is TRBJ2-3, the V gene TRBV2; no firm D call. The V and J ends lost 2 bases and 0 bases respectively, with 6 bases between them. Per the germline V gene, CDR1 is SNHLY and CDR2 is FYNNEI. The CDR3 spans 14 residues.

The chain couples TRBV27 to TRBJ2-2, with 12 bases that match TRBD2. The CDR3 spans 19 residues. Germline CDR1 is MNHEY and CDR2 is SMNVEV (reference sequence). After removal of 6 bases from V and 0 bases from J, the junction contained 11 bases not matched to a gene. Here the CDR3 reads CASRRGGLAGSANTGELFF. Written as DNA, the CDR3 is TGTGCCAGCAGGAGGGGGGGACTAGCGGGTTCCGCGAACACCGGGGAGCTGTTTTTT.

This clonotype was counted ten times or more. The chain uses TRBV6-1 and TRBJ2-3, with 13 bases identical to TRBD2. Germline V gene sequence: CDR1 MNHNS, CDR2 SASEGT. Trimming removed 4 bases from V and 3 bases from J; junction bases left unmatched: 7. The CDR3 is 17 residues long. CDR3 in amino acids: CASSGWTSGRFTDTQYF. The DNA of the CDR3 is TGTGCCAGCAGTGGGTGGACTAGCGGGAGATTTACAGATACGCAGTATTTT.

This clonotype came up a few times. The rearrangement joins TRBV4-1 to TRBJ2-7; TRBD2 matches at 11 bases. Germline V CDR1 and CDR2: MGHRA, YSYEKL. Unmatched junction bases numbered 3, after V lost 2 bases and J lost 3 bases. The CDR3 sequence is 15 residues long. The CDR3 protein is CASSQTTSGSYEQYF. CDR3 DNA: TGCGCCAGCAGCCAAACCACTAGCGGGAGCTACGAGCAGTACTTC.

Turning to this clonotype: This could be a read error, since a much larger clone is one nucleotide away. This chain uses TRBV7-6 with TRBJ2-1; 11 positions match TRBD2. CDR3 size: 17 residues. Germline V gene data show CDR1 as SGHVS and CDR2 as FNYEAQ. The V and J ends lost 4 bases and 8 bases, in that order; junction bases with no gene match: 13. CDR3: CASSSTLMTSGKHEQFF. In DNA form, the CDR3 reads TGTGCCAGCAGCTCCACACTTATGACTAGCGGGAAGCATGAGCAGTTCTTC.

This chain links TRBV7-2 with TRBJ2-3; the D is unclear. Trimming took 5 bases from V and 7 from J, leaving 13 bases between them. Germline values: CDR1 SGHTA, CDR2 FQGNSA. This CDR3 comprises 13 residues. In DNA, the CDR3 is TGTGCCAGCAGCGATAAACAGAGAAATACGCAGTATTTT. It is translated as CASSDKQRNTQYF.

The V and J genes are TRBV5-1 and TRBJ1-1, with 7 bases matching TRBD1. Per germline, CDR1 SGHRS and CDR2 YFSETQ. CDR3 length equals 17 residues. Unmatched junction bases numbered 17, after V lost 3 bases and J lost 6 bases. CDR3 DNA sequence: TGCGCCAGCAGCTCTCGGGCGATCGGAGGGGGCAGTGCTGAAGCTTTCTTT. Translated, it gives CASSSRAIGGGSAEAFF.

This clonotype was picked up a small number of times. V usage is TRBV7-9 and J usage is TRBJ2-1; D gene uncertain. Trimming stripped 1 base from V and 0 bases from J, with 13 bases between. Germline assignment: CDR1 SEHNR and CDR2 FQNEAQ (reference sequence). The CDR3 is 17 residues long. The CDR3 loop reads CASSLGQLASSYNEQFF. The CDR3 bases are TGTGCCAGCAGCTTAGGCCAGCTTGCTAGCTCCTACAATGAGCAGTTCTTC.

The V gene is TRBV29-1, the J gene TRBJ2-7; TRBD2 matches at 8 bases. CDR3 size: 14 residues. The V gene end was trimmed by 6 bases and the J gene end by 4 bases; junction bases not matched to a gene: 11. Germline CDR1 SQVTM, CDR2 ANQGSEA. CDR3 sequence reads: CSVGPGGVGYEQYF. The CDR3 DNA follows: TGCAGCGTCGGCCCGGGGGGGGTTGGATACGAGCAGTACTTC.

The sample holds many counts of this clonotype. This rearrangement joins TRBV12-3 or TRBV12-4 to TRBJ1-6; no clear D gene. The CDR3 loop spans 13 amino acids. Trimming stripped 6 bases from V and 10 bases from J, with 13 bases between. CDR3: CASSGFRGSPLHF. Here the CDR3 DNA reads TGTGCCAGCAGCGGCTTCCGCGGCTCACCCCTCCACTTT.

Ten or more counts support this clonotype. The chain has TRBV7-2 and TRBJ2-5; no definite D call. Trimming pared 5 bases from V and 1 base from J, leaving 11 bases between. The CDR3 totals 14 residues. Germline CDR1 SGHTA, CDR2 FQGNSA. This CDR3 reads CASSPNPAQETQYF. CDR3 in DNA: TGTGCCAGCAGCCCCAACCCAGCCCAAGAGACCCAGTACTTC.

The CDR3 DNA follows: TGCGCCAGCAGCTCAGGACTAGCGAGCTACGAGCAGTACGTC. Amino acid sequence: CASSSGLASYEQYV. The gene calls are TRBV5-1 and TRBJ2-7; TRBD2 matches at 9 bases. In germline, CDR1 is SGHRS, CDR2 YFSETQ. This CDR3 contains 14 residues. The junction had 4 bases not matched to a gene; V was cut back by 3 bases and J by 3 bases.

The chain combines TRBV27 with TRBJ2-3; D not certain. The germline V and J ends were trimmed by 7 bases and 2 bases, with 13 bases remaining between them. The V gene's germline CDR1 is MNHEY and CDR2 SMNVEV (reference sequence). The CDR3 sequence is 14 residues long. The CDR3 nucleotides read TGTGCCAGCATAGAGAATCCTACCACAGATACGCAGTATTTT. This encodes CASIENPTTDTQYF.

The V gene is TRBV19, the J gene TRBJ2-3; tentative D call: TRBD1 (5 bases). In germline, CDR1 is LNHDA, CDR2 SQIVND (reference sequence). The length of the CDR3 is 14 residues. With 6 bases removed from V and 8 bases from J, the gap between germline ends came to 18 bases. CDR3 residues: CASSPGRASPTQYF. In nucleotides, the CDR3 is TGTGCCAGTAGCCCCGGCAGGGCTTCCCCTACGCAGTATTTT.

This rearrangement joins TRBV19 to TRBJ2-5, with 9 bases matching TRBD1. Germline values: CDR1 LNHDA, CDR2 SQIVND (reference sequence). The length of the CDR3 is 16 residues. Unmatched junction bases numbered 9, after V lost 3 bases and J lost 4 bases. The CDR3 is CASSILRQGGGETQYF. The CDR3 bases are TGTGCCAGTAGTATCCTTCGACAGGGGGGGGGAGAGACCCAGTACTTC.

V usage is TRBV11-2 and J usage is TRBJ2-5; 11 nucleotides align to TRBD1. Germline CDR1 reads SGHAT; CDR2 reads FQNNGV. The ends lost 4 bases at V and 4 bases at J; junction bases unmatched: 5. CDR3 length equals 15 residues. The CDR3 is CASSSAGTGGETQYF. CDR3 DNA: TGTGCCAGCAGCTCCGCCGGGACAGGGGGAGAGACCCAGTACTTC.

This clonotype occurred a few times. V is TRBV18 and J is TRBJ1-4; TRBD1 is a possible D gene (5 bases). V lost 3 bases, J lost 0 bases, and 8 bases lay in between. The germline V gene encodes CDR1 KGHSH and CDR2 LQKENI. This CDR3 is built from 15 residues. The CDR3 protein is CASSPQGATNEKLFF. The CDR3 DNA follows: TGTGCCAGCTCACCGCAAGGGGCAACTAATGAAAAACTGTTTTTT. Full variable domain (remainder filled in from reference TRBV18 and TRBJ1-4): NAGVMQNPRHLVRRRGQEARLRCSPMKGHSHVYWYRQLPEEGLKFMVYLQKENIIDESGMPKERFSAEFPKEGPSILRIQQVVRGDSAAYFCASSPQGATNEKLFFGSGTQLSVL.